This T cell receptor (beta chain) emerged from a study of T cells in Graves' hyperthyroidism and ophthalmopathy. This clonotype was recorded at least ten times. Its antigen is unknown. Overall study results and limits: Separation of ophthalmopathy from stable hyperthyroidism was achieved by a 13 V-J model.

V shed 6 bases and J shed 5 bases, with 20 bases lying between them. Germline V lookup: CDR1 ENHRY, CDR2 SYGVKD. This CDR3 region has 15 residues. Amplified TCR beta CDR3 regions derived from RNA transcripts. First-round RT-PCR targeting the TCR CDR3 was performed with the HTBI primer set. TCRdb re-called the multiplex PCR reads through MiXCR, storing one row per CDR3 protein. This sample has 270,000 or so distinct CDR3 sequences, with around 25% found just once. Fresh 10 ml peripheral blood yielded PBMCs. The rearrangement joins TRBV10-3 to TRBJ2-7, with no clear D. Sequences were obtained from blood. This TCR came from a man aged 35 to 55 with Graves' hyperthyroidism that later progressed to Graves' ophthalmopathy. The CDR3 spells CAISPVSVEEDEQYF. The CDR3 coding sequence is TGTGCCATCAGCCCGGTTTCAGTGGAAGAGGACGAGCAGTACTTC.